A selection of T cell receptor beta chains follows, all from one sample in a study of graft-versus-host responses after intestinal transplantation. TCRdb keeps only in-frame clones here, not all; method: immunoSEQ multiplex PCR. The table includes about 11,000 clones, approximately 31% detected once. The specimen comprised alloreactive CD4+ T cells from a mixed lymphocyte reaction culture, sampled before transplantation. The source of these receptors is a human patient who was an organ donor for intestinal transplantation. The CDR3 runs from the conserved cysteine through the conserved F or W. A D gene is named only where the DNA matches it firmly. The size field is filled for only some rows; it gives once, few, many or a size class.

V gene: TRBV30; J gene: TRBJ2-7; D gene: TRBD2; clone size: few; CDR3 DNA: TGTGCCTGGAGTCGGGGGGGCGTCGAGCAGTACTTC; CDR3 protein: CAWSRGGVEQYF
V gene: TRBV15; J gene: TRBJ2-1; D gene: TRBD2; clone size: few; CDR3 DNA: TGTGCCACCAGCCCACGGGGAGCGGGGGGGTACAATGAGCAGTTCTTC; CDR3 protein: CATSPRGAGGYNEQFF
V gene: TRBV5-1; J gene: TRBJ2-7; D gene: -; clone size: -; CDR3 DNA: TGCGCCAGCAGCACCCCTAGCTCCTACGAGCAGTACTTC; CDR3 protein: CASSTPSSYEQYF
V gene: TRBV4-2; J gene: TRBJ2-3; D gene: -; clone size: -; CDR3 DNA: TGTGCCAGCAGCCAGATACTAGGTAGGGGCACAGATACGCAGTATTTT; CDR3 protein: CASSQILGRGTDTQYF
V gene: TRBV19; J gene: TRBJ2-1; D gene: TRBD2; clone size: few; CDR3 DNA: TGTGCCAGTAGTACGCGGACTAGCGGGTTTTACAATGAGCAGTTCTTC; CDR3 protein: CASSTRTSGFYNEQFF
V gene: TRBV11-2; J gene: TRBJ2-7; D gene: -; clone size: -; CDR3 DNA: TGTGCCAGCAGCTTAGGAGTCTACGAGCAGTACTTC; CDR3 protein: CASSLGVYEQYF
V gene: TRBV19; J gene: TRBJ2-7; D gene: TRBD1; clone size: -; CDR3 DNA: TGTGCCAGTATAAAGGGGGCCAAGAGGTGGGAGCAGTACTTC; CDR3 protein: CASIKGAKRWEQYF
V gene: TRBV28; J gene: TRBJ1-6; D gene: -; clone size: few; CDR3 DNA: TGTGCCAGCAGTTTACAGGGTTCACCCCTCCACTTT; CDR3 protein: CASSLQGSPLHF
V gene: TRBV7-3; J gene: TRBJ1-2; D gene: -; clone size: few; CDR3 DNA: TGTGCCAGCAGCCCCTCAGGAGGGCGAAATAACTATGGCTACACCTTC; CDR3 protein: CASSPSGGRNNYGYTF
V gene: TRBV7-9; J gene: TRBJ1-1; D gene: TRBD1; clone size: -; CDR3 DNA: TGTGCCAGCAGCTTATTTCTCGCTGTGACAGGGGGCGGTCGGACTGAAGCTTTCTTT; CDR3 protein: CASSLFLAVTGGGRTEAFF
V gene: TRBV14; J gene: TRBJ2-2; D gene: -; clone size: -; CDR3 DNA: TGTGCCAGCAGCAAGCTAGCGAACACCGGGGAGCTGTTTTTT; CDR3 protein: CASSKLANTGELFF
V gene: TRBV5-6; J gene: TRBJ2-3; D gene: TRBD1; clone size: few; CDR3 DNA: TGTGCCAGCAGCTTGGGCGTTCCAGGGGGCCCAGATACGCAGTATTTT; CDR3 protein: CASSLGVPGGPDTQYF
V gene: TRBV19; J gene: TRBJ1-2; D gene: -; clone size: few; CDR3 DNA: TGTGCCAGTAGGGCGACAGGCGTAGCTAACTATGGCTACACCTTC; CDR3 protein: CASRATGVANYGYTF
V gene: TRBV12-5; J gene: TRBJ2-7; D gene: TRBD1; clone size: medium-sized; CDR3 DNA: TGTGCTAGTGGTTTCGGACAGGGGGCGGACGAGCAGTACTTC; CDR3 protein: CASGFGQGADEQYF
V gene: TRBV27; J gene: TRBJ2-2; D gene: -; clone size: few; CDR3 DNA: TGTGCCAGCAGTCCTACCCTCGGAGGAGTCCCGAACACCGGGGAGCTGTTTTTT; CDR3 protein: CASSPTLGGVPNTGELFF
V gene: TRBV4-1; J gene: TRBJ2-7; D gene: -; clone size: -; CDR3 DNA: TGCGCCAGCAGCCAAGATAGAGCGGACAGCTCCTACGAGCAGTACTTC; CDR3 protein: CASSQDRADSSYEQYF
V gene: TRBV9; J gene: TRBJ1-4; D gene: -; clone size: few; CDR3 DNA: TGTGCCAGCAGCGCACAGGGATGGGGGGAAAAACTGTTTTTT; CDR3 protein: CASSAQGWGEKLFF
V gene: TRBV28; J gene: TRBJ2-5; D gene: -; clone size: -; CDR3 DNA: TGTGCCAGCAGAAAGGGAGGACAAGAGACCCAGTACTTC; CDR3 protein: CASRKGGQETQYF
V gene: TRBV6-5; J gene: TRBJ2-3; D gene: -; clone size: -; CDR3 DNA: TGTGCCAGCAGCCAAGGGAGGACGCAGTATTTT; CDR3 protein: CASSQGRTQYF
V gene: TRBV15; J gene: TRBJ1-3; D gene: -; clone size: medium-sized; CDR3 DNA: TGTGCCACCAGCAGAGACCGGGGTGCTGGAAACACCATATATTTT; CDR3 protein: CATSRDRGAGNTIYF
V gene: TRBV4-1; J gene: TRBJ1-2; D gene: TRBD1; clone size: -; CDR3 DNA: TGCGCCAGCAGCGCGTACAGGGGATCTGGCTACACCTTC; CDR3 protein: CASSAYRGSGYTF
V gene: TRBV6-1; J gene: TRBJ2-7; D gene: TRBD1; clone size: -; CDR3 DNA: TGTGCCAGCATTGGGACAGGGGGCTACGAGCAGTACTTC; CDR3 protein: CASIGTGGYEQYF
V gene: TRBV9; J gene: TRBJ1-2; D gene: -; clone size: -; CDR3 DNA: TGTGCCAGCAGCGTAGGAGGTTCAAACTATGGCTACACCTTC; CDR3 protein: CASSVGGSNYGYTF
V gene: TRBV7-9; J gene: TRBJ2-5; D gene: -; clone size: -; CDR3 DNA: TGCGCCAGCAGCACAAGGGGGATGAGGGGCCTACAAGAGACCCAGTACTTC; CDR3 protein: CASSTRGMRGLQETQYF
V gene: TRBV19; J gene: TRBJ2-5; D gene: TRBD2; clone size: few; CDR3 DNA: TGTGCCAGTAGTATACTAGCGGGGGGTTTGGAGACCCAGTACTTC; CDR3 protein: CASSILAGGLETQYF
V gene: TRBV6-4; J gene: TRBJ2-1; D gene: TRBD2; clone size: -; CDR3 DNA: TGTGCCAGCAGTGAAGCTAGCGGGGGGCCATACAATGAGCAGTTCTTC; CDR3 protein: CASSEASGGPYNEQFF
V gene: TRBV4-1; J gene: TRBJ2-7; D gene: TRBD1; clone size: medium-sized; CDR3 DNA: TGCGCCAGCAGCCCCAACAGGGGGCGCGAGCAGTACTTC; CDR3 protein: CASSPNRGREQYF
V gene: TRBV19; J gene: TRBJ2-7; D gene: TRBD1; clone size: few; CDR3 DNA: TGTGCCAGTAGTATCCCGGGACAGGGGGCCGAGCAGTACTTC; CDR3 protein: CASSIPGQGAEQYF
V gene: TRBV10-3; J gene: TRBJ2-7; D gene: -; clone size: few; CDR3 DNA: TGTGCCATCAGATCTTTTGACGAGCAGTACTTC; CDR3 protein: CAIRSFDEQYF